This T cell receptor (beta chain) was retrieved from a study of cytomegalovirus exposure and HLA in healthy donors. Worth noting for this clone: What it binds is not known.

General study points: The study recorded 150 to 200 TCR beta chains that were cytomegalovirus-associated.

The CDR3 consists of 14 residues. Germline V gene lookup returns CDR1 MGHDK and CDR2 SYGVNS. The J segment lost 6 bases and the V segment lost 5 bases, leaving 5 bases of the junction unmatched. Using immunoSEQ multiplex PCR, the repertoire was profiled, and TCRdb retains in-frame clones only, with some absent. Altogether about 160,000 clones are present, under 90% being singletons, with the ten largest covering more than 3.5%. Input material: PBMCs. The origin of this receptor is a man younger than 35 in good health and CMV-seropositive. The chain links TRBV25-1 to TRBJ1-4; TRBD1 aligns across 8 bases. The CDR3 loop reads CASSTRGLHEKLFF. Written as DNA, the CDR3 is TGTGCCAGCAGTACCAGGGGGCTGCATGAAAAACTGTTTTTT. The full variable domain, its missing parts supplied by reference TRBV25-1 and TRBJ1-4, is EADIYQTPRYLVIGTGKKITLECSQTMGHDKMYWYQQDPGMELHLIHYSYGVNSTEKGDLSSESTVSRIRTEHFPLTLESARPSHTSQYLCASSTRGLHEKLFFGSGTQLSVL.